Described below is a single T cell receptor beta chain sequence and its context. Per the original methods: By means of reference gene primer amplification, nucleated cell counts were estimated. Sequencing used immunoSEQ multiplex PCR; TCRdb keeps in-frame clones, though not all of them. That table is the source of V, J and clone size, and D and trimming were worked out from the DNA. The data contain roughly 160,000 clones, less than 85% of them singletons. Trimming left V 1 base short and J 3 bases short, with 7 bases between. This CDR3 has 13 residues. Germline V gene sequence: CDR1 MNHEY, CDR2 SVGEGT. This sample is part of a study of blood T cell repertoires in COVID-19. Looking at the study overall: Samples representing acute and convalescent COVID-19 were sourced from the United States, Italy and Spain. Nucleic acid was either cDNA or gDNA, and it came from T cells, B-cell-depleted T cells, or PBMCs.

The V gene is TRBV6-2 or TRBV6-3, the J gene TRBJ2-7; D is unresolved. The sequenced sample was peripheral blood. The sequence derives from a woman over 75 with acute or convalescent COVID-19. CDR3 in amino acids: CASSYLNSYEQYF. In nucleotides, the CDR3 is TGTGCCAGCAGTTACTTGAACAGCTACGAGCAGTACTTC.